This T cell receptor (beta chain) was sequenced in a study of graft-versus-host responses after intestinal transplantation. Across the whole study: Each of the recipients got a multivisceral, liver-intestinal, or isolated intestinal transplant.

Study-wide findings and caveats: The highest levels of circulating GvH clones went along with early declines in HvG clones after transplant.

The CDR3 contains 13 residues. Per germline, CDR1 MNHNS and CDR2 SASEGT. Method: immunoSEQ multiplex PCR; TCRdb's copy keeps in-frame clones and lacks some. This table holds approximately 70,000 clones, about nine tenths found once. For this clone: Its antigen is as yet unknown. Compared with germline, one end of the junction differs, possibly owing to a read error.

The sequence came from a human patient who received an intestinal transplant, so some T cells may come from the graft donor. The starting material was bone marrow, obtained approximately 700 days after intestinal transplantation. The chain carries TRBV6-1 and TRBJ1-2; 7 bases agree with TRBD1. The CDR3 DNA sequence: TGTGCCATCAGTGCTGAGGGGGCCTATGGCTACACCTTC. Translated: CAISAEGAYGYTF.